The 4 T cell receptor beta chains in this list originate from one sample, sequenced in a study of cytomegalovirus exposure and HLA in healthy donors. With 60 Vbeta and 13 Jbeta primers, the PCR was carried out. The protocol was immunoSEQ multiplex PCR, while the TCRdb copy is restricted to in-frame clones and leaves out a portion. The sample has around 210,000 clones; around four fifths are singletons. Sequencing was done on a sample of PBMCs. The receptor set was obtained from a boy between 5 and 17 years old in good health and CMV-seronegative.

This chain joins TRBV29-1 and TRBJ2-3; no definite D call. Germline V gene data show CDR1 as SQVTM and CDR2 as ANQGSEA. Trimming shortened V by 5 bases and J by 2 bases, and 11 bases separated the two germline ends. The CDR3 length is 13 residues. In DNA, the CDR3 is TGCAGCGTTCTCGTTAGATTCACAGATACGCAGTATTTT. Encoded protein: CSVLVRFTDTQYF.

The chain employs TRBV5-4 and TRBJ2-7; 10 nucleotides line up with TRBD2. Germline lookup yields CDR1 SGHNT and CDR2 YYREEE (reference sequence). The CDR3 sequence is 16 residues long. The trim removed 0 bases at V and 7 bases at J, leaving 10 bases unmatched. This CDR3 reads CASSLGSGRWSGEQYF. The CDR3 DNA follows: TGTGCCAGCAGCTTGGGTAGCGGGAGGTGGTCGGGGGAGCAGTACTTC.

CDR3 coding DNA: TGTGCCAGCAGCTCCGGGTTCGGGGGATCCGGCACTGAAGCTTTCTTT. Protein product: CASSSGFGGSGTEAFF. The chain has TRBV11-2 and TRBJ1-1; TRBD1 might be the D (5 bases). Germline CDR1 SGHAT, CDR2 FQNNGV. The CDR3 is 16 residues long. V gave up 4 bases and J gave up 4 bases, with 19 bases separating them.

The rearrangement joins TRBV27 to TRBJ2-1; TRBD2 aligns across 13 bases. Germline trimming cut 5 bases from V and 4 bases from J; bases unmatched to any gene: 5. The CDR3 sequence is 16 residues long. Per the germline V gene, CDR1 is MNHEY and CDR2 is SMNVEV (reference sequence). The CDR3 sequence: CASSLLLAGGYNEQFF. CDR3 coding DNA: TGTGCCAGCAGTCTTCTACTAGCGGGAGGGTACAATGAGCAGTTCTTC.